The following is a T cell receptor (beta chain) sequence with its context. Germline loops: CDR1 SGHKS, CDR2 YYEKEE (reference sequence). V lost 5 bases and J lost 4, with 18 bases in between. The CDR3 sequence is 15 residues long. The method was immunoSEQ multiplex PCR; TCRdb's version includes in-frame clones alone and lacks a portion of them. The sample contains about 290,000 clones, around 90% of which appear only once. The data originate from a study of blood T cell repertoires in COVID-19. Overall study context: Samples came from the United States, Italy and Spain, spanning acute and convalescent COVID-19. From T cells, B-cell-depleted T cells, or PBMCs came the material, which was cDNA or gDNA.

Material for sequencing was peripheral blood. The chain couples TRBV5-5 to TRBJ1-2; D perhaps matches TRBD1 (6 bases). The clonotype comes from a woman aged 40 to 49 who had recovered from COVID-19. This chain's CDR3 is CASRPSGTLVYGYTF. The CDR3 coding sequence is TGTGCCAGCAGGCCATCCGGGACATTAGTCTATGGCTACACCTTC. Together with reference TRBV5-5 and TRBJ1-2, the CDR3 gives the full variable domain: DAGVTQSPTHLIKTRGQQVTLRCSPISGHKSVSWYQQVLGQGPQFIFQYYEKEERGRGNFPDRFSARQFPNYSSELNVNALLLGDSALYLCASRPSGTLVYGYTFGSGTRLTVV.